This TCR beta chain was sequenced during a study of shared clonotypes between healthy human individuals. The CDR3 sequence is 18 residues long. With V trimmed by 3 bases and J by 0 bases, 9 bases remained unmatched. Germline V gene data show CDR1 as SQVTM and CDR2 as ANQGSEA. CD45RO negativity and positive selection for CCR7 defined naive CD8 cells, a population that excluded terminally differentiated effector memory CD45RA+ cells. On sorted subsets, replicate PCRs used 150 to 250 ng DNA, or about 30,000 T cell genomes. Profiled with immunoSEQ multiplex PCR; TCRdb holds only in-frame clones, not every one. The profile shows about 820,000 clones, approximately 92% of them singletons.

This clonotype originated in a man aged 30-40 years in good health. The source material was naive CD8+ T cells sorted from blood. This sequence joins TRBV29-1 and TRBJ2-1; 12 bases map to TRBD2. The CDR3 sequence: CSVDGLAGSGSSYNEQFF. CDR3 nucleotide sequence: TGCAGCGTTGACGGACTAGCGGGAAGTGGGAGCTCCTACAATGAGCAGTTCTTC.